These T cell receptor beta chains were read from a single sample in a study of blood T cells in healthy people across ages. TCRdb reprocessed the 5' RACE reads with MiXCR, giving one entry per CDR3 protein. The repertoire holds about 1 million distinct CDR3 sequences, 25% seen once, with around 0.75% in the top ten. The sample was also linked to a second study, of T cells of mothers and their children.

Sample: blood. These receptors originate from a girl aged 2 to 9 in good health. Each CDR3 is given with its conserved first and last residue. D genes are given only for firm matches. Clone size appears in some rows only: once, few, many, or a class for an expanded clone.

TRBV6-6	.	.	TRBJ2-7	15	TGTGCCAGCAGTTACTCGACGACCGTATCCTACGAGCAGTACTTC	CASSYSTTVSYEQYF
TRBV12-3/TRBV12-4	.	TRBD2	TRBJ2-7	13	TGTGCCAGCAGTTCCCGGGAGGCCTACGAGCAGTACTTC	CASSSREAYEQYF
TRBV7-8	.	.	TRBJ1-2	14	TGTGCCAGCAGCCCTTCAGACGGAAGCTATGGCTACACCTTC	CASSPSDGSYGYTF
TRBV24-1	.	.	TRBJ2-1	13	TGTGCCACCAGTGATATTACAGAGAATGAGCAGTTCTTC	CATSDITENEQFF
TRBV2	few	TRBD1	TRBJ1-5	14	TGTGCCAGCAGGGAGGACAGGGGCAATCAGCCCCAGCATTTT	CASREDRGNQPQHF
TRBV20-1	many	.	TRBJ1-4	14	TGCAGTGCTAGCAAAGGGACGGCTAATGAAAAACTGTTTTTT	CSASKGTANEKLFF
TRBV7-2	few	.	TRBJ2-1	15	TGTGCCAGCAGCTTACGGCGGGATGGATACAATGAGCAGTTCTTC	CASSLRRDGYNEQFF
TRBV3-1	few	TRBD2	TRBJ2-2	15	TGCGCCAGCAGCCCAGCGGGAGGCCCGACCGGGGAGCTGTTTTTT	CASSPAGGPTGELFF
TRBV20-1	few	.	TRBJ1-4	13	TGCAGTGCCCGTGCAGGGTTTAATGAAAAACTGTTTTTT	CSARAGFNEKLFF
TRBV7-3	.	TRBD1	TRBJ2-7	15	TGTGCCAGCGGCTCGTCCGGGACAGGGGGCGCCGAGCAGTACTTC	CASGSSGTGGAEQYF
TRBV20-1	.	TRBD1	TRBJ1-2	15	TGCAGTAGTGAGCCGGGACAGGGCGGGAACTATGGCTACACCTTC	CSSEPGQGGNYGYTF
TRBV5-6	.	.	TRBJ2-1	15	TGTGCCAGCAGCATCCGGGACGGGTCCTACAATGAGCAGTTCTTC	CASSIRDGSYNEQFF
TRBV12-5	few	.	TRBJ2-1	15	TGCGCTAGTGGTCCAGGACGGACTATTAACGATGAGCAGTTCTTC	CASGPGRTINDEQFF
TRBV5-1	.	.	TRBJ1-2	14	TGCGCCAGCAGCCCACAACAGGGAAATCGTGGCTACACCTTC	CASSPQQGNRGYTF
TRBV12-3/TRBV12-4	.	.	TRBJ1-2	14	TGTGCCAGCAGTTTGAGCGTGAGCTTCTATGGCTACACCTTC	CASSLSVSFYGYTF
TRBV12-3/TRBV12-4	.	.	TRBJ2-6	15	TGTGCCAGCAGCCGCACAGGCACTGGGGCCAACGTCCTGACTTTC	CASSRTGTGANVLTF
TRBV29-1	few	.	TRBJ1-2	14	TGCAGCGTTGTCCAACAGGGATCTAACTATGGCTACACCTTC	CSVVQQGSNYGYTF
TRBV19	.	TRBD2	TRBJ2-1	14	TGTGCCGGTAGTATAACCGGGGGGGACAATGAGCAGTTCTTC	CAGSITGGDNEQFF
TRBV3-1	.	.	TRBJ1-5	15	TGTGCCAGCAGCCCAGATGGGATCGGCAATCAGCCCCAGCATTTT	CASSPDGIGNQPQHF
TRBV11-2	few	.	TRBJ2-7	13	TGTGCCAGCAGGGAAGGGGGAGGGTACGAGCAGTACTTC	CASREGGGYEQYF
TRBV4-2	.	TRBD2	TRBJ2-2	14	TGTGCCAGCAGCCAAGAGTCGGGAGGCGGGGAGCTGTTTTTT	CASSQESGGGELFF
TRBV3-1	.	.	TRBJ2-7	14	TGTGCCAGCAAGAAAGGGGGTAAAACCTACGAGCAGTACTTC	CASKKGGKTYEQYF
TRBV7-7	few	TRBD1	TRBJ2-1	14	TGTGCTAGCAGCTTAGAGGGGGCCTTAGATGAGCAGTTCTTC	CASSLEGALDEQFF
TRBV28	few	TRBD2	TRBJ2-3	16	TGTGCCAGCAGTTTTTGGGGTAGCGGGATATCGGATACGCAGTATTTT	CASSFWGSGISDTQYF
TRBV20-1	.	.	TRBJ2-1	14	TGCAGTGCTACGGGACTCCTCTCCTACAATGAGCAGTTCTTC	CSATGLLSYNEQFF